These 14 T cell receptor beta chains came from one sample sequenced in a study of T cells in narcolepsy. This table comes from immunoSEQ multiplex PCR, and its TCRdb copy is limited to in-frame clones, with some not included. The data show about 24,000 clones, with about 80% seen just once and 3.5% to 5% held by the top ten. The sample was memory (CD45RA-) CD4+ T cells from blood. These receptor sequences come from a human donor in good health.

This chain uses TRBV19 with TRBJ1-2; D unresolved. The CDR3 runs to 13 residues. CDR1 LNHDA and CDR2 SQIVND come from the germline V gene (reference sequence). V lost 5 bases and J 5 bases, leaving 12 bases between the germline ends. CDR3: CASSPVGEYGYTF. DNA of the CDR3: TGTGCCAGTAGTCCGGTTGGGGAGTATGGCTACACCTTC.

The chain carries TRBV2 and TRBJ1-1; D gene unclear. The CDR3 length is 12 residues. Germline CDR1 and CDR2: SNHLY and FYNNEI. V lost 7 bases and J lost 1, with 7 bases in between. The chain's CDR3 is CASNRQNTEAFF. CDR3 nucleotide sequence: TGTGCCAGCAATCGGCAGAACACTGAAGCTTTCTTT.

CDR3 bases: TGTGCCAGGTACCGGGGGGCGACAGATACGCAGTATTTT. Its translation is CARYRGATDTQYF. This sequence joins TRBV21-1 and TRBJ2-3; the table's D call, TRBD2, was not checked against the DNA. TRBV21-1 is designated a pseudogene. The CDR3 totals 13 residues.

This sequence joins TRBV5-1 and TRBJ2-1; D remains unclear. V lost 0 bases, J lost 0 bases, and 25 bases lay in between. The CDR3 loop spans 21 amino acids. The germline V gene has CDR1 SGHRS and CDR2 YFSETQ. The CDR3 protein is CASSLGRTIGDSISSYNEQFF. The CDR3 nucleotides are TGCGCCAGCAGCTTGGGGCGCACTATTGGGGATTCCATCAGCTCCTACAATGAGCAGTTCTTC.

CDR3 protein: CASSFLRTGGTYEQYF. CDR3 sequence (DNA): TGTGCCAGCAGCTTCCTTCGGACAGGGGGCACCTACGAGCAGTACTTC. The chain joins TRBV5-8 to TRBJ2-7, with 11 nucleotides matching TRBD1. The V gene end was trimmed by 2 bases and the J gene end by 2 bases; junction bases not matched to a gene: 6. Germline CDR1 is SGHTS and CDR2 is YDEGEE. The CDR3 length is 16 residues.

The chain couples TRBV19 to TRBJ2-1; TRBD1 agrees at 7 bases. Per germline, CDR1 LNHDA and CDR2 SQIVND (reference sequence). The CDR3 totals 11 residues. The junction had 3 bases not matched to a gene; V was cut back by 4 bases and J by 12 bases. DNA for the CDR3: TGTGCCAGTAGTAGACAGGGCGGGCAGTTCTTC. Its translation is CASSRQGGQFF.

The CDR3 sequence: CASRQWDLADTQYF. CDR3 nucleotide sequence: TGTGCCAGCAGACAATGGGACTTGGCAGATACGCAGTATTTT. V is TRBV2 and J is TRBJ2-3, with a weak D call TRBD2 (6 bases). V lost 6 bases and J 4 bases, leaving 14 bases between the germline ends. This CDR3 has 14 amino acids. Germline-derived CDR1 and CDR2 are SNHLY and FYNNEI. The entire variable domain, with the rest obtained from reference TRBV2 and TRBJ2-3, is as follows: EPEVTQTPSHQVTQMGQEVILRCVPISNHLYFYWYRQILGQKVEFLVSFYNNEISEKSEIFDDQFSVERPDGSNFTLKIRSTKLEDSAMYFCASRQWDLADTQYFGPGTRLTVL.

The chain couples TRBV27 to TRBJ2-6; D is perhaps TRBD1 (5 bases). The CDR3 covers 16 residues. Germline V gene lookup returns CDR1 MNHEY and CDR2 SMNVEV (reference sequence). Trimming cost V 3 bases and J 1 base, with 10 bases left between them. The DNA for the CDR3 is TGTGCCAGCAGTTTTTGGGGCTCTTCTGGGGCCAACGTCCTGACTTTC. The encoded protein is CASSFWGSSGANVLTF.

This sequence joins TRBV7-9 and TRBJ2-3; D may be TRBD1 or TRBD2 (6 bases each). Trimming cost V 4 bases and J 6 bases, with 20 bases left between them. This CDR3 has 16 residues. Per the germline V gene, CDR1 is SEHNR and CDR2 is FQNEAQ (reference sequence). The CDR3 bases are TGTGCCAGCAGCTCTAAGGAGTGGGGGGCCCCGGATACGCAGTATTTT. This encodes CASSSKEWGAPDTQYF. The full variable domain, with the rest looked up from reference TRBV7-9 and TRBJ2-3, is DTGVSQNPRHKITKRGQNVTFRCDPISEHNRLYWYRQTLGQGPEFLTYFQNEAQLEKSRLLSDRFSAERPKGSFSTLEIQRTEQGDSAMYLCASSSKEWGAPDTQYFGPGTRLTVL.

CDR3 sequence: CASSLGGGREETQYF. For the CDR3, the DNA is TGTGCCAGCAGCCTCGGGGGGGGCCGGGAAGAGACCCAGTACTTC. The chain combines TRBV11-3 with TRBJ2-5; 8 bases align to TRBD2. J gave up 3 bases and V 5 bases, and 8 bases lay outside the gene matches. The length of the CDR3 is 15 residues. Germline CDR1 SGHNT, CDR2 YENEEA. Filled out from reference TRBV11-3 and TRBJ2-5, the complete variable domain reads EAGVVQSPRYKIIEKKQPVAFWCNPISGHNTLYWYLQNLGQGPELLIRYENEEAVDDSQLPKDRFSAERLKGVDSTLKIQPAELGDSAVYLCASSLGGGREETQYFGPGTRLLVL.

This clone was seen a handful of times. A read error may account for a junction end that differs from germline. The chain carries TRBV7-9 and TRBJ2-1, with TRBD2 identical over 12 bases. This CDR3 region has 18 residues. The germline V gene has CDR1 SEHNR and CDR2 FQNEAQ (reference sequence). The CDR3 protein is CASSLPLRLAGAYNEQFF. The CDR3 nucleotides are TGTGCCAGCAGCTTACCTCTTCGACTAGCGGGGGCCTATAATGAGCAGTTCTTC.

This sequence joins TRBV11-2 and TRBJ1-1; D possibly corresponds to TRBD1 (6 bases). CDR1 and CDR2 (germline): SGHAT, FQNNGV. Between the trimmed V and J ends, which lost 5 bases and 7 bases, there was a span of 11 bases. There are 12 residues in the CDR3. The CDR3 sequence: CASSPDRFEAFF. The CDR3 nucleotides read TGTGCCAGCAGCCCCGACAGGTTTGAAGCTTTCTTT.

The V and J genes are TRBV5-4 and TRBJ2-7; perhaps TRBD1 as D (6 bases). This CDR3 spans 13 amino acids. The germline gives CDR1 SGHNT, CDR2 YYREEE (reference sequence). The V and J ends lost 1 base and 5 bases respectively, with 10 bases between them. The CDR3 DNA reads TGTGCCAGCAGCTTGACAGGGAACCACGAGCAGTACTTC. This encodes CASSLTGNHEQYF. Based on the CDR3 plus reference TRBV5-4 and TRBJ2-7, the full variable domain is ETGVTQSPTHLIKTRGQQVTLRCSSQSGHNTVSWYQQALGQGPQFIFQYYREEENGRGNFPPRFSGLQFPNYSSELNVNALELDDSALYLCASSLTGNHEQYFGPGTRLTVT.

This chain uses TRBV5-6 with TRBJ2-5, with D maybe TRBD1 (6 bases). Germline CDR1 reads SGHDT; CDR2 reads YYEEEE. Trimming removed 2 bases at V and 5 bases at J, with 16 bases between. CDR3 length: 15 residues. The CDR3 region is CASSFLGQPPETQYF. DNA for the CDR3: TGTGCCAGCAGCTTTCTTGGACAGCCTCCGGAGACCCAGTACTTC.